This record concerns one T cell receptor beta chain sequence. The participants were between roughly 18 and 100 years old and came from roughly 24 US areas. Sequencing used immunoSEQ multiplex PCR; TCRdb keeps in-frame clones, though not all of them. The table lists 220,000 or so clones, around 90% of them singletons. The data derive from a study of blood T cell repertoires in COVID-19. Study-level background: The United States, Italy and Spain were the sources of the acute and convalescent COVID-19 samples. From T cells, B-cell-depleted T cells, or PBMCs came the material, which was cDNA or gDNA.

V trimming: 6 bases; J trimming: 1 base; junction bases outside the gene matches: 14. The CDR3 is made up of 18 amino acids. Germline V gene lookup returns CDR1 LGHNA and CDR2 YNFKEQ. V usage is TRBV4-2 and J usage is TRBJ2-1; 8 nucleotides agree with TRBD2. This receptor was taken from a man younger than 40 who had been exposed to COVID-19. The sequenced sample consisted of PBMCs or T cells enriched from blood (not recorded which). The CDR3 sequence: CASSTNERGSGSYNEQFF. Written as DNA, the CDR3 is TGTGCCAGCAGTACGAACGAGCGGGGGTCTGGGTCCTACAATGAGCAGTTCTTC.